Listed below are T cell receptor beta chains from one sample, sequenced in a study of T cell responses to AZD1222 COVID-19 vaccine. Sequencing used immunoSEQ multiplex PCR; TCRdb keeps in-frame clones, though not all of them. This sample has about 160,000 clones, with 94% found just once. The material was peripheral blood, obtained on day 0 of AZD1222 vaccination. The receptors shown here come from an adult in good health. The CDR3 runs from the conserved cysteine through the conserved F or W. Each record gives: clone size, J gene, D gene, V gene, CDR3 DNA, CDR3 protein. The D gene is left open where the match is weak. The size field is filled for only some rows; it gives once, few, many or a size class.

-	TRBJ2-3	TRBD1	TRBV24-1	TGTGCCACCAGTGATAGGGGACAGATAGCTAGCACAGATACGCAGTATTTT	CATSDRGQIASTDTQYF
-	TRBJ2-1	TRBD2	TRBV19	TGTGCCAGTACTGACCTAGCGGGAGTCCTCAATGAGCAGTTCTTC	CASTDLAGVLNEQFF
once	TRBJ2-3	-	TRBV9	TGTGCCAGCAGCCCCACTCCCGCGGGGTTGGAAGATACGCAGTATTTT	CASSPTPAGLEDTQYF
-	TRBJ1-1	-	TRBV28	TGTGCCAGCAGACAAGGGGGCACTGAAGCTTTCTTT	CASRQGGTEAFF
-	TRBJ2-2	-	TRBV11-3	TGTGCCAGCAGCACTCACACCGGGGAGCTGTTTTTT	CASSTHTGELFF
-	TRBJ2-1	TRBD1	TRBV11-3	TGTGCCAGCAGCTTAGACGGACAGGGGGGGTACAATGAGCAGTTCTTC	CASSLDGQGGYNEQFF
-	TRBJ2-2	-	TRBV2	TGTGCCAGCAGCCTAGGACGCGCGAACACCGGGGAGCTGTTTTTT	CASSLGRANTGELFF
-	TRBJ1-1	-	TRBV6-5	TGTGCCAGCACCAGACAGGTAATCGACACTGAAGCTTTCTTT	CASTRQVIDTEAFF
once	TRBJ1-5	TRBD1	TRBV2	TGTGCCAGCAGTGTTCAGGGACAGTACAATCAGCCCCAGCATTTT	CASSVQGQYNQPQHF
-	TRBJ2-1	TRBD2	TRBV19	TGTGCCAGTTCTGGGGGGGAATATGAGCAGTTCTTC	CASSGGEYEQFF
-	TRBJ1-5	-	TRBV6-5	TGTGCCAGCAGCGCCGACAGGAATAGCAATCAGCCCCAGCATTTT	CASSADRNSNQPQHF
once	TRBJ2-2	-	TRBV19	TGTGCCAGTAGTATAGCGCCAGGGGTCCCCGGGGAGCTGTTTTTT	CASSIAPGVPGELFF
-	TRBJ1-5	TRBD1	TRBV2	TGTGCCAGCAGTGGGGAAGGGGGCCGCAATCAGCCCCAGCATTTT	CASSGEGGRNQPQHF
once	TRBJ2-2	-	TRBV6-5	TGTGCCAGCTTAAAGGGGACCGGGGAGCTGTTTTTT	CASLKGTGELFF
-	TRBJ1-1	-	TRBV28	TGTGCCAGCAGTCCCGTCACTCCGAGGACTGAAGCTTTCTTT	CASSPVTPRTEAFF
-	TRBJ1-4	-	TRBV9	TGTGCCAGCAGCGTAGGAGGGATAACTAATGAAAAACTGTTTTTT	CASSVGGITNEKLFF
-	TRBJ1-2	-	TRBV19	TGTGCCAGTAGTCTCGACTGGGGAGGAAGGTATGGCTACACCTTC	CASSLDWGGRYGYTF
-	TRBJ2-6	-	TRBV12-5	TGTGCTAGTGGTTTGAAATCGACGGCTGGGGCCAACGTCCTGACTTTC	CASGLKSTAGANVLTF
-	TRBJ2-3	TRBD2	TRBV6-5	TGTGCCAGCAGTAGGACTAGGGTTAGCACAGATACGCAGTATTTT	CASSRTRVSTDTQYF
-	TRBJ2-3	-	TRBV11-2	TGTGCCAGCAGCTTTACGCGCAGCACAGATACGCAGTATTTT	CASSFTRSTDTQYF
-	TRBJ1-2	-	TRBV6-5	TGTGCCAGCAGTTACGGGTCCACCTCTAACTATGGCTACACCTTC	CASSYGSTSNYGYTF
-	TRBJ2-1	TRBD1	TRBV27	TGTGCCAGCAAGCGACAGGGGGCTCACAATGAGCAGTTCTTC	CASKRQGAHNEQFF
many	TRBJ2-1	TRBD2	TRBV6-4	TGTGCCAGCAGTGAAGGGACTAGCGGAGACAATGAGCAGTTCTTC	CASSEGTSGDNEQFF
-	TRBJ1-5	-	TRBV30	TGTGCCTGGAGTGGGGGGGGGCTTCAGCCCCAGCATTTT	CAWSGGGLQPQHF
-	TRBJ1-1	-	TRBV25-1	TGTGCCAGCAGTCCAATGGGGGCCCGGGCTGAAGCTTTCTTT	CASSPMGARAEAFF
-	TRBJ1-1	-	TRBV6-5	TGTGCCAGCACCACACGGGAGGGGTACACTGAAGCTTTCTTT	CASTTREGYTEAFF
once	TRBJ2-6	TRBD1	TRBV19	TGTGCCAGTAGTGGCGACAGGGGTGGGGCCAACGTCCTGACTTTC	CASSGDRGGANVLTF
-	TRBJ1-5	-	TRBV7-2	TGTGCCAGCAGCTTTTCTGCGGGGAATCAGCCCCAGCATTTT	CASSFSAGNQPQHF
-	TRBJ2-3	-	TRBV7-9	TGTGCCAGCAGCTTAGGGGCTAGCGAGGCAGATACGCAGTATTTT	CASSLGASEADTQYF
-	TRBJ1-1	-	TRBV7-2	TGTGCCAGCAGCTTAGGTGGAGGGAACACTGAAGCTTTCTTT	CASSLGGGNTEAFF
-	TRBJ2-6	-	TRBV15	TGTGCCACCAGCAGAGGGGGAGGGGGCGCTGGGGCCAACGTCCTGACTTTC	CATSRGGGGAGANVLTF
-	TRBJ1-4	-	TRBV6-1	TGTGCCAGCAGTGAACACAATGAAAAACTGTTTTTT	CASSEHNEKLFF
-	TRBJ1-1	-	TRBV6-5	TGTGCCAGCAGAGGGGGAAATGAAGCTTTCTTT	CASRGGNEAFF
-	TRBJ2-3	-	TRBV3-1/TRBV3-2	TGTGCCAGCAGCTTGGGGGTAGCCCCAGATACGCAGTATTTT	CASSLGVAPDTQYF
-	TRBJ2-1	TRBD2	TRBV5-4	TGTGCCAGCAGCCTGGACGGGACTAGCCTTTTCAATGAGCAGTTCTTC	CASSLDGTSLFNEQFF
-	TRBJ2-3	TRBD2	TRBV6-5	TGTGCCAGCAGTTACTCGAAGCGGGGGTCCACAGATACGCAGTATTTT	CASSYSKRGSTDTQYF
-	TRBJ2-1	TRBD2	TRBV6-5	TGTGCCAGCAGGGCACTAGCGGGGGACTACAATGAGCAGTTCTTC	CASRALAGDYNEQFF
few	TRBJ1-2	-	TRBV6-1	TGTGCCAGCAGTGAAGTAGGCACAGCGTGGAGGGGCTATGGCTACACCTTC	CASSEVGTAWRGYGYTF
-	TRBJ1-4	-	TRBV7-9	TGTGCCAGCAGCCCAGGAGACGGGGGTATTAATGAAAAACTGTTTTTT	CASSPGDGGINEKLFF
-	TRBJ1-2	-	TRBV19	TGTGCCAGTAGTATAGGACAGTATGGCTACACCTTC	CASSIGQYGYTF
-	TRBJ2-1	TRBD2	TRBV3-1/TRBV3-2	TGTGCCAGCAGCCGGGCTAATCTAGCGGGAGGGGGCCATGAGCAGTTCTTC	CASSRANLAGGGHEQFF
-	TRBJ2-1	-	TRBV29-1	TGCAGCGTTGAATCTCCCTTCCCCTACAATGAGCAGTTCTTC	CSVESPFPYNEQFF
few	TRBJ1-2	TRBD1	TRBV27	TGTGCCAGCAGTTTGACAGGGGGCTATGGCTACACCTTC	CASSLTGGYGYTF
-	TRBJ1-5	-	TRBV19	TGTGCCAGCAAAGGGGGGTATAGCAATCAGCCCCAGCATTTT	CASKGGYSNQPQHF
-	TRBJ1-1	TRBD1	TRBV19	TGTGCCAGTAGTAGCCGACAGGGCTTGAACACTGAAGCTTTCTTT	CASSSRQGLNTEAFF
-	TRBJ2-1	TRBD2	TRBV3-1/TRBV3-2	TGTGCCAGCAGCCACGTTGGACTAGCGGGGGTGGATGAGCAGTTCTTC	CASSHVGLAGVDEQFF
-	TRBJ1-3	TRBD1	TRBV11-1	TGTGCCAGCAGCCAGGACAGGGCCGGAAACACCATATATTTT	CASSQDRAGNTIYF
-	TRBJ2-1	-	TRBV27	TGTGCCAGCAGTTGGGTTGGTGAGCAGTTCTTC	CASSWVGEQFF
-	TRBJ1-2	-	TRBV19	TGTGCCAGTAGTATTGTGGGGAGTATTGGATCGGGTGGCTACACCTTC	CASSIVGSIGSGGYTF
-	TRBJ2-5	TRBD2	TRBV19	TGTGCCAGTAGTACAGCGGGGGGGCCTTCAACCGAGACCCAGTACTTC	CASSTAGGPSTETQYF
once	TRBJ1-2	TRBD1	TRBV4-1	TGCGCCAGCAGCCAATCGACAGGGGGAACAACTAACTATGGCTACACCTTC	CASSQSTGGTTNYGYTF